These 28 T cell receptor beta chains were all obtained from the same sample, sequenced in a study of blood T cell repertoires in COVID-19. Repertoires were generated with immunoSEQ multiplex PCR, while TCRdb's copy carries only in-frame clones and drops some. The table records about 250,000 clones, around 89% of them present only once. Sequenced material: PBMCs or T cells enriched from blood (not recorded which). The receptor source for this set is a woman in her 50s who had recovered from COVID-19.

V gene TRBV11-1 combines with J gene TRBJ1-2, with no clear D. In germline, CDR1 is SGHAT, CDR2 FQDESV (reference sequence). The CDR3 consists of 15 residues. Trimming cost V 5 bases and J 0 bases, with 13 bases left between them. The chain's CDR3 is CASSGPGISNYGYTF. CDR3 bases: TGTGCCAGCAGCGGACCGGGAATCTCTAACTATGGCTACACCTTC.

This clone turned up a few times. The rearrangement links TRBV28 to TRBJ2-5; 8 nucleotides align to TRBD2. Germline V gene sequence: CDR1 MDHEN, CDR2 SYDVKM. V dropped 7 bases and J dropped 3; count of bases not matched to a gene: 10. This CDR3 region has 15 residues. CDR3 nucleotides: TGTGCCAGCACCCTTAGCGTAGCGGGAAAAGAGACCCAGTACTTC. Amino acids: CASTLSVAGKETQYF.

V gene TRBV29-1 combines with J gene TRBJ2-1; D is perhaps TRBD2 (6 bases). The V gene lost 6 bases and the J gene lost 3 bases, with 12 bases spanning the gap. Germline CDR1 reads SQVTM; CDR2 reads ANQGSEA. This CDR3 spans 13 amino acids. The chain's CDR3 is CSVIGTHYNEQFF. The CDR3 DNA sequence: TGCAGCGTCATCGGGACTCACTACAATGAGCAGTTCTTC.

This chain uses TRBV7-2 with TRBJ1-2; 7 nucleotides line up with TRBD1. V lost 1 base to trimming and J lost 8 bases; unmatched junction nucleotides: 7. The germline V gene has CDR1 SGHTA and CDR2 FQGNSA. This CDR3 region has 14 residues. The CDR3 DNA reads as TGTGCCAGCAGCTTAGTAGACAGGGTAGGCGGCTACACCTTC. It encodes CASSLVDRVGGYTF.

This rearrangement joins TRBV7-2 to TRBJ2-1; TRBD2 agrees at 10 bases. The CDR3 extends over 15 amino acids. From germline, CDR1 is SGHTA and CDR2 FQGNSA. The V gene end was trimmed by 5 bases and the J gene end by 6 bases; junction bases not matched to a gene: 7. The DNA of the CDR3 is TGTGCCAGCAGCCCGGTCTCTAGCGGGAGCAATGAGCAGTTCTTC. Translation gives CASSPVSSGSNEQFF.

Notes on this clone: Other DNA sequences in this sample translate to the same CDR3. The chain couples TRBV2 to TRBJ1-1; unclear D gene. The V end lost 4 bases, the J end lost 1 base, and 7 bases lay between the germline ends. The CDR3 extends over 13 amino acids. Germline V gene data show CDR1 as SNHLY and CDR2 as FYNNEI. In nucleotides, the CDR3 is TGTGCCAGCAGTGGATCAGGGAACACTGAAGCTTTCTTT. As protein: CASSGSGNTEAFF.

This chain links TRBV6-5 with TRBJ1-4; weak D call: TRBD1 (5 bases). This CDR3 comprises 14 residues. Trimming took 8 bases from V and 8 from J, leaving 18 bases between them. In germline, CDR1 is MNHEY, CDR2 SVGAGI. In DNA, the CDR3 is TGTGCCAGCGGCCCAGGGAACTGGGGCGAAAAACTGTTTTTT. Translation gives CASGPGNWGEKLFF.

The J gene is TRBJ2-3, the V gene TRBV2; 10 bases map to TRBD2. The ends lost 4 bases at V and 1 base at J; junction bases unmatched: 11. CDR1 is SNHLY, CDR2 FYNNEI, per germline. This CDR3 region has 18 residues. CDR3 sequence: CASSAHLLLAGGTDTQYF. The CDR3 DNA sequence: TGTGCCAGCAGTGCCCACTTACTTCTAGCGGGAGGCACAGATACGCAGTATTTT.

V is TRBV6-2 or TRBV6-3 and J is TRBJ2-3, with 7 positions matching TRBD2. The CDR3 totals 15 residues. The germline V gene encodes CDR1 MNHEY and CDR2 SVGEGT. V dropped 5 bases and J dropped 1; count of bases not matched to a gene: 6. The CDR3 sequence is CASSISGLGTDTQYF. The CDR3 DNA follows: TGTGCCAGCAGTATTAGCGGGCTGGGCACAGATACGCAGTATTTT.

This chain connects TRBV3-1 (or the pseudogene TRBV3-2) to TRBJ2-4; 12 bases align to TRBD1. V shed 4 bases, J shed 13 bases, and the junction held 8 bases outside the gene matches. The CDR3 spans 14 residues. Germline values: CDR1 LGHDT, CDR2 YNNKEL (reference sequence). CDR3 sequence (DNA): TGTGCCAGCAGCCCCGGGACAGGGGGCCGGTCCCAGTACTTC. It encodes CASSPGTGGRSQYF.

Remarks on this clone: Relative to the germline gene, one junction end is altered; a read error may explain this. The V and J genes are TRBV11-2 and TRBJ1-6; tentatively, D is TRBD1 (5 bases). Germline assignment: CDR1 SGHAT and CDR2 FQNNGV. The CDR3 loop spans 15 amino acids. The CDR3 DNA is TGTGCCAGCAGCTCCCGGGCAGGGTATAGTTCACCCCTCCACTTT. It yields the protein CASSSRAGYSSPLHF.

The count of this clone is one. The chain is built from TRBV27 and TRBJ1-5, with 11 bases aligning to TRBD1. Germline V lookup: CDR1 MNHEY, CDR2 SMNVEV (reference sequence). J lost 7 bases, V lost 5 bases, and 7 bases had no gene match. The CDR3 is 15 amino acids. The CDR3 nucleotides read TGTGCCAGCAGTCCCATGGACAGGGGGCAACAGCCCCAGCATTTT. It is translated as CASSPMDRGQQPQHF.

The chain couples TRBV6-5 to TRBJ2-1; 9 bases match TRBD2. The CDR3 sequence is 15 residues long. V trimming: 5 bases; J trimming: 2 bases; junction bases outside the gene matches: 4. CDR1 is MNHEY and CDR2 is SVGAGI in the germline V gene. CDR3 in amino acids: CASSRLAEAYNEQFF. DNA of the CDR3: TGTGCCAGCAGTCGACTAGCGGAAGCCTACAATGAGCAGTTCTTC.

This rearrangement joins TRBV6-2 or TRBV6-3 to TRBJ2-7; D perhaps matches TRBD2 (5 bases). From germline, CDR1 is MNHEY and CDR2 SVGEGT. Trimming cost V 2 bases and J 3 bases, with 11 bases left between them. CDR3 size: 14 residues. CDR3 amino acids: CASSYLRAGYEQYF. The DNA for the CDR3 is TGTGCCAGCAGTTACCTGAGGGCTGGCTACGAGCAGTACTTC.

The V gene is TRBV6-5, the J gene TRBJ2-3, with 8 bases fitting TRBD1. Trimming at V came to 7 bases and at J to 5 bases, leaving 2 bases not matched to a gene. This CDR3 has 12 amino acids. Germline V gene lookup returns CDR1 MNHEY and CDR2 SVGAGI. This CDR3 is CASTTGGDTQYF. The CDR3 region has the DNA TGTGCCAGCACAACAGGGGGAGATACGCAGTATTTT.

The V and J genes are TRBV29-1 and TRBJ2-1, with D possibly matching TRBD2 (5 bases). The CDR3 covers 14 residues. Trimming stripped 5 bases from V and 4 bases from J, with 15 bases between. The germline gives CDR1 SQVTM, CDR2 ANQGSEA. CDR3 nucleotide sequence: TGCAGCGTTTCGAAGGACTCGACTTACAATGAGCAGTTCTTC. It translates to CSVSKDSTYNEQFF.

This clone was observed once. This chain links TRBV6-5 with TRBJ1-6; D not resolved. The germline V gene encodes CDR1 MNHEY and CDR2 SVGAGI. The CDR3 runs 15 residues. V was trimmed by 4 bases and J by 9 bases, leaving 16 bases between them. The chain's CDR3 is CASSSVPGGISPLHF. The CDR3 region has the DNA TGTGCCAGCAGTTCCGTCCCGGGAGGTATTTCACCCCTCCACTTT.

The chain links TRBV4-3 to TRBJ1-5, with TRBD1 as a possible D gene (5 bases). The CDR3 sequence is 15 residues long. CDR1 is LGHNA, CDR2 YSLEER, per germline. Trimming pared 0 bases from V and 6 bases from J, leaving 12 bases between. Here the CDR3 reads CASSQDLGGFQPQHF. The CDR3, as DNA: TGCGCCAGCAGCCAAGATTTGGGGGGGTTTCAGCCCCAGCATTTT.

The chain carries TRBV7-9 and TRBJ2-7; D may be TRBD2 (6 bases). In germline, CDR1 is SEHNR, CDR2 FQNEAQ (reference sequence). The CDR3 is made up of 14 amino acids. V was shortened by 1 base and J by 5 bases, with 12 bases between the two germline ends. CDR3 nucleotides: TGTGCCAGCAGCTTAGAAGGGAGGCTCCACGAGCAGTACTTC. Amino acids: CASSLEGRLHEQYF.

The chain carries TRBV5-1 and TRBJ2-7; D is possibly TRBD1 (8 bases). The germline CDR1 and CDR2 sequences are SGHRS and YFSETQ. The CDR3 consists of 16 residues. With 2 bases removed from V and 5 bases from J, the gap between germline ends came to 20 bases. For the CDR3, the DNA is TGCGCCAGCAGCTTTCCGCAGACAACAGGGGGGGACGAGCAGTACTTC. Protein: CASSFPQTTGGDEQYF.

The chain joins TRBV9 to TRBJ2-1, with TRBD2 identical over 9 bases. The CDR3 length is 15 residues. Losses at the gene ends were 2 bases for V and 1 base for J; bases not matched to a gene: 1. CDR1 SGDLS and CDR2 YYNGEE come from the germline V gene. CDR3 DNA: TGTGCCAGCAGCGTCGCGGGAGGGTCCTACAATGAGCAGTTCTTC. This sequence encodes CASSVAGGSYNEQFF.

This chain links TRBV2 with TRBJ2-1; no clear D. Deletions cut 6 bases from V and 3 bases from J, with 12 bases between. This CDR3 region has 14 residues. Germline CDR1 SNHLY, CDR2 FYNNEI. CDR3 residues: CASRVGSIYNEQFF. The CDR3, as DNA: TGTGCCAGCAGAGTCGGTAGCATCTACAATGAGCAGTTCTTC.

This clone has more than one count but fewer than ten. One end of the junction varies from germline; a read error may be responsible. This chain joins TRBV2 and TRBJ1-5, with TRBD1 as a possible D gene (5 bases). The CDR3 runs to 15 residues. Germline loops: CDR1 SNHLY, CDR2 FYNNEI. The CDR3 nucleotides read TGTGCCAGCAGGGAAGGGACTTATAGCAATCAGCCCCAGCATTTT. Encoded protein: CASREGTYSNQPQHF.

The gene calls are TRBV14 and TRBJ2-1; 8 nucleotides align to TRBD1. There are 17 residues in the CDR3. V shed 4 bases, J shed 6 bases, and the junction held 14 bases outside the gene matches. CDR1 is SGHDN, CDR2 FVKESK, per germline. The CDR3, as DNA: TGTGCCAGCAGCCCGGATCCCAGGGGGCGAAGGAGCAATGAGCAGTTCTTC. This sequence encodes CASSPDPRGRRSNEQFF.

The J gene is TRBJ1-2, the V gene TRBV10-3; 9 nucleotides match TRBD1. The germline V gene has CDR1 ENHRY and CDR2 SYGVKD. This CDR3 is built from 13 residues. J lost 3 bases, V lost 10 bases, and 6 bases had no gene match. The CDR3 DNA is TGTGCCACCCGGGACAGGGCGGACTATGGCTACACCTTC. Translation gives CATRDRADYGYTF.

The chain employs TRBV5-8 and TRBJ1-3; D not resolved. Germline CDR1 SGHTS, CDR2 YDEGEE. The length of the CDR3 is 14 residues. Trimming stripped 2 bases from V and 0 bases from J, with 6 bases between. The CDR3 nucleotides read TGTGCCAGCAGCTTTGGCAGCTCTGGAAACACCATATATTTT. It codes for CASSFGSSGNTIYF.

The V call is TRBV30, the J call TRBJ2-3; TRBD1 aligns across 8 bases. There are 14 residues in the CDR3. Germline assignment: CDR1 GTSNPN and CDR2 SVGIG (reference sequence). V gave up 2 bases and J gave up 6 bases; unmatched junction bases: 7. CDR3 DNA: TGTGCCTGGAGTCTCCGGCAGGGGGCGGATACGCAGTATTTT. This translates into CAWSLRQGADTQYF.

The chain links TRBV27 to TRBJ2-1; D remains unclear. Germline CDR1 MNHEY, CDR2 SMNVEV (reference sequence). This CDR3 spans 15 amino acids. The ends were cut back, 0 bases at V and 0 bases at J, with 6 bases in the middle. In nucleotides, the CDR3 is TGTGCCAGCAGTTTATCACTGAGCTCCTACAATGAGCAGTTCTTC. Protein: CASSLSLSSYNEQFF.